Listed below are T cell receptor beta chains from one sample, sequenced in a study of T cell responses to AZD1222 COVID-19 vaccine. Repertoires were generated with immunoSEQ multiplex PCR, while TCRdb's copy carries only in-frame clones and drops some. Here the sample spans about 130,000 clones, around 90% being singletons. Sequenced here: peripheral blood, sampled 28 days after the second AZD1222 dose. The receptor source for this set is an adult who received the AZD1222 COVID-19 vaccine. Each CDR3 is given with its conserved first and last residue. Fields, in order: J gene, clone size, D gene, V gene, CDR3 DNA, CDR3 protein. A D gene is named only where the DNA matches it firmly. Part of the rows lack a size; the others show once, few, many or a class for expanded clones.

TRBJ2-2 | . | TRBD2 | TRBV19 | TGTGCCAGTAGTATCCTAGCGGGGGGGTCCGGGGAGCTGTTTTTT | CASSILAGGSGELFF
TRBJ2-7 | . | . | TRBV6-5 | TGTGCCAGCAGTACAGGGTCATCCACCTACGAGCAGTACTTC | CASSTGSSTYEQYF
TRBJ1-2 | . | TRBD1 | TRBV7-2 | TGTGCCAGCAGACAGACAGGGGGCTATGGCTACACCTTC | CASRQTGGYGYTF
TRBJ1-6 | . | . | TRBV5-1 | TGCGCCAGCAGCTTCGAGGGCTCCTATAATTCACCCCTCCACTTT | CASSFEGSYNSPLHF
TRBJ1-2 | . | . | TRBV5-1 | TGCGCCAGCAGTCGGGGGATGTGGTATGGCTACACCTTC | CASSRGMWYGYTF
TRBJ2-7 | . | TRBD1 | TRBV19 | TGTGCCAGTCGGGACAGGGGGTTACGGGAGCAGTACTTC | CASRDRGLREQYF
TRBJ2-7 | . | TRBD1 | TRBV13 | TGTGCCAGCAGCCCTACGCCGACAGGGAACTACGAGCAGTACTTC | CASSPTPTGNYEQYF
TRBJ2-3 | . | . | TRBV28 | TGTGCCAGCAGTCCTCCTATTGCTGGCAGCACAGATACGCAGTATTTT | CASSPPIAGSTDTQYF
TRBJ2-4 | . | . | TRBV7-8 | TGTGCCAGCAGCTTAGCTCGGGGGTTTGGCATTCAGTACTTC | CASSLARGFGIQYF
TRBJ1-1 | . | . | TRBV14 | TGTGCCAGCAGCCAAAGCTTGGGAATTCAAGCTTTCTTT | CASSQSLGIQAFF
TRBJ2-2 | . | . | TRBV7-2 | TGTGCCAGCAGCTTACTGTATGCGAACACCGGGGAGCTGTTTTTT | CASSLLYANTGELFF
TRBJ1-2 | . | . | TRBV5-5 | TGTGCCAGCAGCTCACAGGGTTGGGATGGCTACACCTTC | CASSSQGWDGYTF
TRBJ2-2 | . | . | TRBV11-3 | TGTGCCAGCAGCCGGTTTGCGGCGAACACCGGGGAGCTGTTTTTT | CASSRFAANTGELFF
TRBJ1-5 | . | . | TRBV7-9 | TGTGCCAGCAGCTTAGGAGGGACACTCAATCAGCCCCAGCATTTT | CASSLGGTLNQPQHF
TRBJ1-5 | . | . | TRBV12-3/TRBV12-4 | TGTGCCACCAGCCAGAGCAATCAGCCCCAGCATTTT | CATSQSNQPQHF
TRBJ2-5 | few | . | TRBV7-3 | TGTGCCAGCAGCCTAACCTCAGCCGTTGGGGAGACCCAGTACTTC | CASSLTSAVGETQYF
TRBJ1-4 | . | . | TRBV30 | TGTGCCTGGAGTGGACCTCCTCTCAATGAAAAACTGTTTTTT | CAWSGPPLNEKLFF
TRBJ1-6 | once | TRBD1 | TRBV30 | TGTGCTTCGACAGGGACCTATAATTCACCCCTCCACTTT | CASTGTYNSPLHF
TRBJ2-1 | . | . | TRBV7-9 | TGTGCCAGCAGCCCCGTACAGGGCCGGTTTGAGCAGTTCTTC | CASSPVQGRFEQFF
TRBJ1-1 | . | . | TRBV20-1 | TGCAGTGCTAGTCTCCCGGGGAGGTTCACTGAAGCTTTCTTT | CSASLPGRFTEAFF
TRBJ2-7 | . | TRBD1 | TRBV6-2/TRBV6-3 | TGTGCCAGCAGTCACGACAGGGGGAGCTCCTACGAGCAGTACTTC | CASSHDRGSSYEQYF
TRBJ1-6 | . | . | TRBV11-2 | TGTGCCAGCAGCCTCATCGGGGGGTCAGGGAATTCACCCCTCCACTTT | CASSLIGGSGNSPLHF
TRBJ1-6 | . | TRBD1 | TRBV27 | TGTGCCAGCACGCGGACAGGGTTGGCTTCACCCCTCCACTTT | CASTRTGLASPLHF
TRBJ2-2 | . | . | TRBV5-1 | TGCGCCAGCAGCTTTATTGGGGATCCGGCCGGGGAGCTGTTTTTT | CASSFIGDPAGELFF
TRBJ2-3 | . | TRBD2 | TRBV4-3 | TGCGCCAGCAGCCAAGAACTAGCGGGAAGGACAGATACGCAGTATTTT | CASSQELAGRTDTQYF
TRBJ1-1 | . | . | TRBV7-2 | TGTGCCAGCAGCTTAGTGGACTCGGACACTGAAGCTTTCTTT | CASSLVDSDTEAFF
TRBJ2-3 | few | . | TRBV15 | TGTGCCACCAGCAGAGTTAAAGACGCGCAGTATTTT | CATSRVKDAQYF
TRBJ1-2 | . | . | TRBV29-1 | TGCAGCGTGGGGGGTCCTAACTATGGCTACACCTTC | CSVGGPNYGYTF
TRBJ2-2 | . | . | TRBV4-2 | TGTGCCAGCAGCGGAAGTTTTCAGCTGTTTTTT | CASSGSFQLFF
TRBJ1-3 | . | . | TRBV27 | TGTGCCAGTTCTCCCAGGGGATGGAACACCATATATTTT | CASSPRGWNTIYF
TRBJ1-4 | . | . | TRBV3-1/TRBV3-2 | TGTGCCAGCAGCCCCAGGGGCCCGGGGGAAAAACTGTTTTTT | CASSPRGPGEKLFF
TRBJ2-1 | . | . | TRBV19 | TGTGCCAGTGCCGAGGGGGCCTACAATGAGCAGTTCTTC | CASAEGAYNEQFF